This T cell receptor (beta chain) derives from a study of early stage breast cancer tumors. Study-level background: Around 10-fold was the mean read coverage per sample. Study-wide results and limits: Tumors had about 2.6-fold higher T cell density than normal breast.

About this clone itself: Its target is not known.

V was trimmed by 5 bases and J by 2 bases, leaving 15 bases between them. The CDR3 is 16 amino acids. Germline V gene data show CDR1 as SGHAT and CDR2 as FQDESV (reference sequence). Sufficient DNA from normal breast often required roughly 90-310 mg tissue. Only in-frame clones appear in the TCRdb table, and some are missing; sequencing was by immunoSEQ multiplex PCR. The sample shows more than 13,000 clones, 70% to 80% of them seen only once. The chain uses TRBV11-1 and TRBJ2-2; possible D gene TRBD2, 5 bases. The clonotype was recovered from a person aged 45-60 years with breast cancer. The sequencing input was normal breast tissue next to the tumor. CDR3 sequence (DNA): TGTGCCAGCAGCGCTGCCACTTCGGGAAACACCGGGGAGCTGTTTTTT. It translates to CASSAATSGNTGELFF.